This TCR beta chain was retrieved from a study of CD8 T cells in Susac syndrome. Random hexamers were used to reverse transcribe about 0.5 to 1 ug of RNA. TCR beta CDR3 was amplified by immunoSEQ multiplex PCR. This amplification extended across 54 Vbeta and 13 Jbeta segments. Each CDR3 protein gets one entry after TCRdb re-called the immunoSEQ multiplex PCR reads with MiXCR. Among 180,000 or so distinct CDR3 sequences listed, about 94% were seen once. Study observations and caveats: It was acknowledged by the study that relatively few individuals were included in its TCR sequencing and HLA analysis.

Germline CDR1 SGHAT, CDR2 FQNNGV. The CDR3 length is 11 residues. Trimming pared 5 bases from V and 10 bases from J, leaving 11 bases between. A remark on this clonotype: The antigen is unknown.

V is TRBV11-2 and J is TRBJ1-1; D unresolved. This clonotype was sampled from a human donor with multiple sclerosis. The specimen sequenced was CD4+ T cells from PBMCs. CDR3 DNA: TGTGCCAGCAGCCTACAATTCAGAGCTTTCTTT. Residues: CASSLQFRAFF. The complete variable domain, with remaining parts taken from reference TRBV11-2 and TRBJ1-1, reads EAGVAQSPRYKIIEKRQSVAFWCNPISGHATLYWYQQILGQGPKLLIQFQNNGVVDDSQLPKDRFSAERLKGVDSTLKIQPAKLEDSAVYLCASSLQFRAFFGQGTRLTVV.